This TCR beta chain was sequenced for a study of T cell responses to AZD1222 COVID-19 vaccine (TCRdb year 2021). As for the study more broadly: AZD1222 recipients with second doses at about 4 weeks or about 12 weeks were pooled, because spike-specific TCR depth and breadth did not differ between schedules. Trial participants were enrolled into age subgroups of 18-55, 56-69 and 70-plus years, which contained approximately 150, 28 and 58 TCR-sequenced participants, respectively. A total of 233 trial participants underwent TCR sequencing, of whom some 210 received two doses of AZD1222 and about 25 received two doses of the MenACWY control vaccine. Beyond this particular receptor, the publication reports: Only five to seven AZD1222 recipients were SARS-CoV-2 seropositive at baseline, limiting conclusions about previously exposed vaccinees. The whole spike protein was spanned by vaccine-associated CD4 TCRs, and dominant responses were seen in regions 160-218 and 743-854. Because no day 14 peak-response samples were available, the repertoires could be characterized only after the peak T cell response. The 56-69-year group was small, and its depth increase did not reach significance, likely because of low power. After two AZD1222 doses, spike-specific TCR breadth and depth were significantly higher than at day 0 and than in MenACWY recipients. Reportedly, close to half of the unique spike-specific TCRs recognized epitopes lying outside the regions that are mutated in the B.1.351 and B.1.1.7 variants. Most participants were white British and females outnumbered males, and the authors suggested that clonal diversity may have been underestimated.

What the time point label conveys for this sample: baseline before first vaccination. Vaccinee samples were obtained from the UK trials COV001 and COV002, which included a single-blind randomized controlled phase 2/3 trial of AZD1222 (ChAdOx1 nCoV-19) in healthy adults. For TCRbeta chain sequencing, PBMC samples from trial participants were taken at day 0 and at day 28 after the second dose. The CDR3 regions of human TCRbeta chains were subjected to immunosequencing. In the authors' own workflow: TCRs in the repertoires were matched against a reference library of SARS-CoV-2-specific TCRs that had been generated with the MIRA antigen-specificity platform. Breadth meant the fraction of unique TCRs that were SARS-CoV-2-associated, whereas depth meant the fraction of total T cells that were SARS-CoV-2-associated. Using the MIRA data, each spike-specific TCR was mapped to the spike region that the TCR reacts to and placed in a CD4 or CD8 class. Log10-transformed breadth and depth values were compared by one-way ANOVA with Sidak's multiple comparisons tests. The table was pulled from immuneACCESS by TCRdb, which kept in-frame rearrangements only. Such tables lose some clones; where checked, under half of the loss comes from unresolved V genes, and the rest has no known cause. V, J and clone size were drawn from that table, and D and trimming were deduced from the DNA. Within this sample are around 86,000 clones, with 90% of them counted one time only. The ten most abundant clones make up roughly 9.1% of the sample.

In regard to this clone: Its specific antigen is unknown. It has no much larger one-base neighbor in the sample; base qualities were not kept.

The germline V end is reduced by 0 bases and the J end by 4 bases; junction bases left unmatched: 2. The germline V gene specifies SGHTA as CDR1 and FQGTGA as CDR2. Measured from the cysteine to the phenylalanine, the CDR3 is 14 residues long. The kept DNA is CDR3 alone, 42 bases in frame from the first base. The receptor's source is an adult in good health. The rearrangement combines TRBV7-3 with TRBJ1-1; 7 middle bases align to TRBD1. The sample in question was peripheral blood, obtained on day 0 of AZD1222 vaccination. The bases are TGTGCCAGCAGCTTAACGGCAGGGGGCACTGAAGCTTTCTTT. Translated, it gives CASSLTAGGTEAFF.